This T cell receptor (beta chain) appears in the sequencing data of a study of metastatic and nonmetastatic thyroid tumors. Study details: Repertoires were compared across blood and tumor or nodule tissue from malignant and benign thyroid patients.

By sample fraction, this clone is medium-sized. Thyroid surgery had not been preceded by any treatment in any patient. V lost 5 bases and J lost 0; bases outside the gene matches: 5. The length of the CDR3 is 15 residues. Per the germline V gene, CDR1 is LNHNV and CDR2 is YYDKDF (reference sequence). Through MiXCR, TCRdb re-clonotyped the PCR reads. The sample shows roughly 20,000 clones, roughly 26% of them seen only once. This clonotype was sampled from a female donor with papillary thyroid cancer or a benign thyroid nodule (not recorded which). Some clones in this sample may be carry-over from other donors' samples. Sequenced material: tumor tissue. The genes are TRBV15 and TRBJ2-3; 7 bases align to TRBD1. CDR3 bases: TGTGCCACCAGCCCGGACAGGAGAAGCACAGATACGCAGTATTTT. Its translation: CATSPDRRSTDTQYF.